Below are 29 T cell receptor beta chains sequenced from a single sample in a study of shared clonotypes between healthy human individuals. The protocol was immunoSEQ multiplex PCR, while the TCRdb copy is restricted to in-frame clones and leaves out a portion. Of around 2.3 million clones detected, approximately 96% appear once; the ten largest clones hold about 0.13%. Sequenced material: naive CD4+ T cells sorted from blood. Subset: CD45RA+ positively selected. These receptors all stem from a man in his late teens or twenties in good health.

The V and J genes are TRBV19 and TRBJ2-5; 10 bases agree with TRBD2. From germline, CDR1 is LNHDA and CDR2 SQIVND (reference sequence). With V trimmed by 1 base and J by 1 base, 6 bases remained unmatched. The CDR3 runs 17 residues. Here the CDR3 DNA reads TGTGCCAGTAGTATAGGCCCCGGACTAGCGGTCCAAGAGACCCAGTACTTC. This gives the protein CASSIGPGLAVQETQYF.

This clone was detected only once. V and J are TRBV10-1 and TRBJ1-2; tentatively, D is TRBD1 (5 bases). The CDR3 has 13 residues. Germline-derived CDR1 and CDR2 are WNHNN and SYGVQD (reference sequence). Deletions cut 3 bases from V and 2 bases from J, with 7 bases between. The DNA of the CDR3 is TGCGCCAGCAGTGAAGGGGTAAACTATGGCTACACCTTC. It yields the protein CASSEGVNYGYTF.

The rearrangement uses TRBV7-2 and TRBJ2-7; D perhaps matches TRBD2 (6 bases). The germline V gene encodes CDR1 SGHTA and CDR2 FQGNSA. Deletions cut 5 bases from V and 4 bases from J, with 12 bases between. The CDR3 loop spans 13 amino acids. In DNA, the CDR3 is TGTGCCAGCAGCCTAATAGCGGAGTACGAGCAGTACTTC. Protein product: CASSLIAEYEQYF.

The chain recombines TRBV19 with TRBJ2-2; D tentatively fits TRBD1 or TRBD2 (6 bases each). V lost 7 bases, J lost 3 bases, and 15 bases lay in between. This CDR3 has 15 residues. CDR1 LNHDA and CDR2 SQIVND come from the germline V gene (reference sequence). In DNA form, the CDR3 reads TGTGCCAGTAAAGAGGGGGGTATTTACACCGGGGAGCTGTTTTTT. Protein product: CASKEGGIYTGELFF.

CDR3 sequence (DNA): TGTGCCAGCAGTTATGGGACTAGCACCACCGGGGAGCTGTTTTTT. It encodes CASSYGTSTTGELFF. This chain uses TRBV6-5 with TRBJ2-2; the match to TRBD2 covers 9 bases. This CDR3 is 15 amino acids long. CDR1 and CDR2 from the germline V gene are MNHEY and SVGAGI. Trimming took 3 bases from V and 4 from J; bases not matched to a gene: 3.

The rearrangement uses TRBV5-4 and TRBJ1-1; maybe TRBD1 (5 bases). Trimming stripped 3 bases from V and 4 bases from J, with 16 bases between. This CDR3 spans 15 amino acids. Germline lookup yields CDR1 SGHNT and CDR2 YYREEE (reference sequence). The CDR3 coding sequence is TGTGCCAGCAGCTCCGGCGCGGGGCTGATCACTGAAGCTTTCTTT. Amino acids: CASSSGAGLITEAFF.

The genes are TRBV7-2 and TRBJ2-7; TRBD2 matches at 13 bases. CDR1 is SGHTA and CDR2 is FQGNSA in the germline V gene. This CDR3 has 15 residues. The trim removed 5 bases at V and 3 bases at J, leaving 4 bases unmatched. The CDR3 region is CASSPLAGGIYEQYF. The CDR3, as DNA: TGTGCCAGCAGCCCACTAGCGGGGGGGATCTACGAGCAGTACTTC.

The chain carries TRBV5-4 and TRBJ2-5; D unclear. The CDR3 contains 10 residues. V was trimmed by 7 bases and J by 1 base, leaving 2 bases between them. Germline CDR1 reads SGHNT; CDR2 reads YYREEE (reference sequence). CDR3 sequence: CASGQETQYF. CDR3 in DNA: TGTGCCAGCGGCCAAGAGACCCAGTACTTC.

Concerning this clone: Other DNA sequences in this specimen translate into the identical CDR3. Written as DNA, the CDR3 is TGTGCCAGCAGCTTGCAGGGGGCTGGAAACACCATATATTTT. This gives the protein CASSLQGAGNTIYF. This sequence joins TRBV5-4 and TRBJ1-3; 7 positions match TRBD1. V lost 1 base and J lost 2; bases outside the gene matches: 0. The V gene's germline CDR1 is SGHNT and CDR2 YYREEE (reference sequence). This CDR3 has 14 amino acids.

The gene calls are TRBV6-8 and TRBJ2-7; TRBD1 is a possible D gene (5 bases). The ends were cut back, 4 bases at V and 5 bases at J, with 12 bases in the middle. The CDR3 sequence is 13 residues long. The germline V gene encodes CDR1 MNHGY and CDR2 SAAAGT. CDR3 region: CASSCRVVDEQYF. CDR3 bases: TGTGCCAGCAGTTGCAGGGTGGTAGACGAGCAGTACTTC.

The chain combines TRBV6-6 with TRBJ1-3; maybe TRBD1 (5 bases). With 11 bases removed from V and 0 bases from J, the gap between germline ends came to 14 bases. This CDR3 region has 14 residues. CDR1 and CDR2 from the germline V gene are MNHNY and SVGAGI (reference sequence). For the CDR3, the DNA is TGTGCCGGAGGGGCGGGAATCTCTGGAAACACCATATATTTT. This codes for CAGGAGISGNTIYF.

The V gene is TRBV18, the J gene TRBJ1-1, with a possible D match to TRBD1 (6 bases). The CDR3 sequence is 15 residues long. Germline V gene sequence: CDR1 KGHSH, CDR2 LQKENI. V lost 3 bases to trimming and J lost 1 base, with 12 bases between them. The CDR3 bases are TGTGCCAGCTCACCTATCTGGACAGCGAACACTGAAGCTTTCTTT. It is translated as CASSPIWTANTEAFF. The entire variable domain, with the rest obtained from reference TRBV18 and TRBJ1-1, is as follows: NAGVMQNPRHLVRRRGQEARLRCSPMKGHSHVYWYRQLPEEGLKFMVYLQKENIIDESGMPKERFSAEFPKEGPSILRIQQVVRGDSAAYFCASSPIWTANTEAFFGQGTRLTVV.

This chain joins TRBV10-3 and TRBJ1-1, with a possible D match to TRBD1 (5 bases). The CDR3 has 13 residues. V was shortened by 7 bases and J by 4 bases, with 13 bases between the two germline ends. Per germline, CDR1 ENHRY and CDR2 SYGVKD. The CDR3 region has the DNA TGTGCCATCAAAGGGACGCCGAGCACTGAAGCTTTCTTT. This gives the protein CAIKGTPSTEAFF.

This chain connects TRBV30 to TRBJ1-2; D is ambiguous. Germline V gene data show CDR1 as GTSNPN and CDR2 as SVGIG (reference sequence). The CDR3 has 11 amino acids. Trimming took 5 bases from V and 2 from J, leaving 6 bases between them. The chain's CDR3 is CAWAQNYGYTF. As DNA, the CDR3 is TGTGCCTGGGCTCAGAACTATGGCTACACCTTC.

The CDR3 loop reads CASSQVQGYTEAFF. The CDR3 coding sequence is TGCGCCAGCAGCCAAGTTCAGGGGTACACTGAAGCTTTCTTT. The chain joins TRBV4-1 to TRBJ1-1; D is possibly TRBD1 (6 bases). Germline assignment: CDR1 MGHRA and CDR2 YSYEKL. V gave up 1 base and J gave up 3 bases, with 9 bases separating them. The CDR3 runs 14 residues.

This clone occurred once. The CDR3 nucleotides are TGTGCCAGCAGTTACGGAGCAGGAGGCTACACCTTC. Its translation is CASSYGAGGYTF. V is TRBV6-6 and J is TRBJ1-2; no clear D gene. This CDR3 is 12 amino acids long. The germline V gene encodes CDR1 MNHNY and CDR2 SVGAGI (reference sequence). Trimming removed 2 bases from V and 8 bases from J, with 9 bases in between.

The rearrangement joins TRBV28 to TRBJ2-1; 7 bases agree with TRBD2. V shed 11 bases, J shed 8 bases, and the junction held 12 bases outside the gene matches. This CDR3 has 13 amino acids. CDR1 is MDHEN, CDR2 SYDVKM, per germline. The CDR3 loop reads CAGGSGLIYEQFF. The CDR3 DNA is TGTGCCGGGGGTAGCGGGTTAATCTATGAGCAGTTCTTC.

The V call is TRBV6-1, the J call TRBJ2-3; 12 bases fit TRBD1. CDR1 and CDR2 from the germline V gene are MNHNS and SASEGT. Unmatched junction bases numbered 6, after V lost 6 bases and J lost 5 bases. The CDR3 length is 15 residues. CDR3 protein: CASSTGTGGEDTQYF. CDR3 nucleotides: TGTGCCAGCAGCACGGGGACAGGGGGCGAAGATACGCAGTATTTT.

With respect to this clone: At the DNA level, this CDR3 is encoded by other sequences in the same sample as well. The gene calls are TRBV18 and TRBJ2-5, with D hard to call. CDR3 length equals 13 residues. V was pared by 6 bases and J by 0 bases, with 8 bases between. The germline V gene encodes CDR1 KGHSH and CDR2 LQKENI. The CDR3 loop reads CASSGPNQETQYF. CDR3 in DNA: TGTGCCAGCTCTGGACCGAACCAAGAGACCCAGTACTTC. Filled out from reference TRBV18 and TRBJ2-5, the complete variable domain reads NAGVMQNPRHLVRRRGQEARLRCSPMKGHSHVYWYRQLPEEGLKFMVYLQKENIIDESGMPKERFSAEFPKEGPSILRIQQVVRGDSAAYFCASSGPNQETQYFGPGTRLLVL.

The rearrangement links TRBV7-2 to TRBJ2-1, with D perhaps matching TRBD2 (5 bases). There are 15 residues in the CDR3. Trimming removed 1 base from V and 4 bases from J, with 11 bases in between. Per the germline V gene, CDR1 is SGHTA and CDR2 is FQGNSA. The CDR3 coding sequence is TGTGCCAGCAGCTTAGATGTCGGGGTATACAATGAGCAGTTCTTC. Translation: CASSLDVGVYNEQFF.

V gene TRBV7-9 combines with J gene TRBJ1-5; perhaps TRBD1 as D (6 bases). The CDR3 is 14 residues long. Germline V CDR1 and CDR2: SEHNR, FQNEAQ (reference sequence). The V and J ends lost 5 bases and 0 bases respectively, with 8 bases between them. Here the CDR3 DNA reads TGTGCCAGCAGCGCACAGGGTAGCAATCAGCCCCAGCATTTT. Translation: CASSAQGSNQPQHF.

With regard to this clone: The sample carries other DNA sequences with the same CDR3. The chain has TRBV5-5 and TRBJ2-5, with D unclear. With 0 bases removed from V and 2 bases from J, the gap between germline ends came to 5 bases. Germline assignment: CDR1 SGHKS and CDR2 YYEKEE (reference sequence). The CDR3 is 13 residues long. The chain's CDR3 is CASSLVGQETQYF. The DNA of the CDR3 is TGTGCCAGCAGCTTGGTCGGTCAAGAGACCCAGTACTTC.

This chain links TRBV19 with TRBJ2-7; tentatively, D is TRBD2 (5 bases). V lost 4 bases and J 6 bases, leaving 13 bases between the germline ends. The CDR3 is 13 amino acids. Germline V gene data show CDR1 as LNHDA and CDR2 as SQIVND (reference sequence). The CDR3 here is CASSTLSRVEQYF. The CDR3 region has the DNA TGTGCCAGTAGTACTTTATCGAGGGTCGAGCAGTACTTC.

V usage is TRBV5-4 and J usage is TRBJ2-7; 7 bases line up with TRBD2. The CDR3 contains 14 residues. V lost 0 bases, J lost 7 bases, and 7 bases stayed unmatched. Looked up from germline, CDR1 is SGHNT and CDR2 is YYREEE (reference sequence). This CDR3 is CASSLDPGGGEQYF. The CDR3 bases are TGTGCCAGCAGCTTGGACCCGGGGGGTGGTGAGCAGTACTTC.

The rearrangement uses TRBV6-5 and TRBJ2-5; 11 bases line up with TRBD2. Unmatched junction bases numbered 5, after V lost 6 bases and J lost 2 bases. CDR1 is MNHEY, CDR2 SVGAGI, per germline. The CDR3 is 15 amino acids. CDR3 DNA sequence: TGTGCCAGCAGGGGACTAGCGGCTTCTCAAGAGACCCAGTACTTC. This codes for CASRGLAASQETQYF.

The chain joins TRBV6-4 to TRBJ2-1, with 14 bases lining up with TRBD2. V lost 5 bases to trimming and J lost 8 bases; unmatched junction nucleotides: 5. The CDR3 consists of 15 residues. Germline V lookup: CDR1 MRHNA, CDR2 SNTAGT. For the CDR3, the DNA is TGTGCCAGCAGTTCTGGACTAGCGGGAGGCGATGAGCAGTTCTTC. Its translation is CASSSGLAGGDEQFF.

This chain connects TRBV7-9 to TRBJ2-3, with unresolved D. Germline CDR1 and CDR2: SEHNR and FQNEAQ (reference sequence). The CDR3 is 14 residues long. V was pared by 1 base and J by 9 bases, with 14 bases between. The CDR3 sequence is CASSLEQNRVTQYF. In DNA form, the CDR3 reads TGTGCCAGCAGCTTAGAACAGAATCGGGTAACGCAGTATTTT.

The chain is built from TRBV6-1 and TRBJ1-3; D unresolved. Between the trimmed V and J ends, which lost 6 bases and 0 bases, there was a span of 6 bases. Looked up from germline, CDR1 is MNHNS and CDR2 is SASEGT. The CDR3 covers 13 residues. CDR3 nucleotide sequence: TGTGCCAGCAGGTGGGGCTCTGGAAACACCATATATTTT. Translated: CASRWGSGNTIYF.

The J gene is TRBJ1-4, the V gene TRBV7-3; D ambiguous. Trimming stripped 5 bases from V and 12 bases from J, with 16 bases between. Germline V gene data show CDR1 as SGHTA and CDR2 as FQGTGA. The CDR3 is 13 amino acids. The CDR3 reads CASSPQAGGELFF. The CDR3 DNA reads as TGTGCCAGCAGCCCACAAGCGGGCGGAGAACTGTTTTTT. Based on the CDR3 plus reference TRBV7-3 and TRBJ1-4, the full variable domain is GAGVSQTPSNKVTEKGKYVELRCDPISGHTALYWYRQSLGQGPEFLIYFQGTGAADDSGLPNDRFFAVRPEGSVSTLKIQRTERGDSAVYLCASSPQAGGELFFGSGTQLSVL.